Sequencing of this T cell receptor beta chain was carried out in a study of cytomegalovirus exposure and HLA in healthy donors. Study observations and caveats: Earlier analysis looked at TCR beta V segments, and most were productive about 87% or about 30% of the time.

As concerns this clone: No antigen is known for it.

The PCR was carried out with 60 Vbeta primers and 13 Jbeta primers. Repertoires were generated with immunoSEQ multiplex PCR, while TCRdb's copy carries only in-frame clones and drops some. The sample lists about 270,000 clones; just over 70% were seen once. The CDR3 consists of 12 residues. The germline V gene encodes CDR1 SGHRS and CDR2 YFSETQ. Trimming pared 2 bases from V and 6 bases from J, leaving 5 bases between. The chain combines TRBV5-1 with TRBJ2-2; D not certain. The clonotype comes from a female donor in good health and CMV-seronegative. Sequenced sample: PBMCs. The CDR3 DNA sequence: TGCGCCAGCAGCTTCCCATCCGGGGAGCTGTTTTTT. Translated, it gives CASSFPSGELFF.